This section outlines one T cell receptor (beta chain) sequence together with its context. The entry originates in a study of control samples from healthy donors and cancer patients. Here immunoSEQ multiplex PCR was the method, and the copy in TCRdb shows in-frame clones only, minus some. In the table there are more than 50,000 clones, around 90% of which are singletons. J lost 8 bases, V lost 3 bases, and 0 bases had no gene match. From germline, CDR1 is LNHDA and CDR2 SQIVND (reference sequence). The CDR3 runs 12 residues. This clonotype was obtained from a middle-aged man in good health. The specimen sequenced was blood. This rearrangement joins TRBV19 to TRBJ2-2, with 7 nucleotides matching TRBD1. As DNA, the CDR3 is TGTGCCAGTAGTATGACAGGGGGGGAGCTGTTTTTT. Its translation is CASSMTGGELFF. Combining the CDR3 with reference TRBV19 and TRBJ2-2 gives the whole variable domain DGGITQSPKYLFRKEGQNVTLSCEQNLNHDAMYWYRQDPGQGLRLIYYSQIVNDFQKGDIAEGYSVSREKKESFPLTVTSAQKNPTAFYLCASSMTGGELFFGEGSRLTVL.